These T cell receptor beta chains were read from a single sample in a study of immune cell composition in non-small cell lung cancer. The protocol was immunoSEQ multiplex PCR, while the TCRdb copy is restricted to in-frame clones and leaves out a portion. This table holds approximately 4,000 clones, around three quarters found once. Sequencing input: lung tumor tissue. The receptor set was obtained from a human donor with non-small cell lung cancer. Each CDR3 is given with its conserved first and last residue. The D gene is left open where the match is weak. The size field is filled for only some rows; it gives once, few, many or a size class.

TRBJ1-5,.,once,TRBV6-6,TGTGCCAGCAGTACCGATCATAATGCAGACCAGCCCCAGCATTTT,CASSTDHNADQPQHF
TRBJ2-5,.,.,TRBV5-4,TGTGCCAGCAGCTTGGTCGGACAGAAGGGTGAGACCCAGTACTTC,CASSLVGQKGETQYF
TRBJ2-1,TRBD2,.,TRBV7-2,TGTGCCAGCAGCCCCATACGACTAGCGGACAATGAGCAGTTCTTC,CASSPIRLADNEQFF
TRBJ1-1,TRBD1,.,TRBV11-2,TGTGCCAGCAGCTTAGAGACAGGGGGCGGTAGTAAAGCTTTCTTT,CASSLETGGGSKAFF
TRBJ2-5,.,.,TRBV9,TGTGCCAGCAGCGGAGGGTGGACCCAGTACTTC,CASSGGWTQYF
TRBJ2-5,.,.,TRBV28,TGTGCCAGCAGTTTCGGGACACAAGAGACCCAGTACTTC,CASSFGTQETQYF
TRBJ1-3,TRBD1,.,TRBV7-9,TGTGCCAGCAGCACCGACAGGGAGGCTTCGGACACCATATATTTT,CASSTDREASDTIYF
TRBJ1-1,.,.,TRBV7-2,TGTGCCAGCGGACGGAAAAGGGACACTGAAGCTTTCTTT,CASGRKRDTEAFF
TRBJ2-3,.,.,TRBV19,TGTGCCAGTAGTCACATAGACCGGGTTACGACAGATACGCAGTATTTT,CASSHIDRVTTDTQYF
TRBJ1-3,.,.,TRBV9,TGTGCCAGCAGCGTCACAGGGTTGGACGCTGGAAACACCATATATTTT,CASSVTGLDAGNTIYF